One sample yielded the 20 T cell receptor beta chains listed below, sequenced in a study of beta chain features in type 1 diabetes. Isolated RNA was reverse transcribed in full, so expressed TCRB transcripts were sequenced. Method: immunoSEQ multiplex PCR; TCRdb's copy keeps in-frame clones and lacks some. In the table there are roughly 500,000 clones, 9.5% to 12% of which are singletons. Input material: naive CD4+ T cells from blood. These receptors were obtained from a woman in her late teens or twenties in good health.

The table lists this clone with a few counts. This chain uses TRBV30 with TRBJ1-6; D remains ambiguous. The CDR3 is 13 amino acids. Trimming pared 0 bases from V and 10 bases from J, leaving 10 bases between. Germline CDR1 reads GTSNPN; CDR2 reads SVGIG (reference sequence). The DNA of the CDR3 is TGTGCCTGGAGTGTAGAGACGGGATCACCCCTCCACTTT. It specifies CAWSVETGSPLHF.

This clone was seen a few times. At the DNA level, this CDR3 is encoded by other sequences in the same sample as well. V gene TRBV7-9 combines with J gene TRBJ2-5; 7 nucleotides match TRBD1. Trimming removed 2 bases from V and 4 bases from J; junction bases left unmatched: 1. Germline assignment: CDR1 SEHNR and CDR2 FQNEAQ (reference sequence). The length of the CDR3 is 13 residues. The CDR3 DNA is TGTGCCAGCAGCTTAACAGGGGTAGAGACCCAGTACTTC. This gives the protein CASSLTGVETQYF.

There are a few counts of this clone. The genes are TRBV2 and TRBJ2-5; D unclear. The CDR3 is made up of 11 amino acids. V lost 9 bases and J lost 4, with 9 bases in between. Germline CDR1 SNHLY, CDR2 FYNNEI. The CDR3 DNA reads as TGTGCCAGTCAAATTGTAGAGACCCAGTACTTC. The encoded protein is CASQIVETQYF.

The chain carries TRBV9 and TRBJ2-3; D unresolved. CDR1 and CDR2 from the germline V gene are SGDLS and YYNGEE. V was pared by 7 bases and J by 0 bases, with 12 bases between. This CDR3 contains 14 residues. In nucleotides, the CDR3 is TGTGCCAGCGGGAACCCATCTAGCACAGATACGCAGTATTTT. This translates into CASGNPSSTDTQYF.

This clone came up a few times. The CDR3 coding sequence is TGTGCCAGCAGCATGAGCCGGGGGGAGCTGTTTTTT. It is translated as CASSMSRGELFF. The chain combines TRBV9 with TRBJ2-2; D gene unclear. V lost 4 bases and J 8 bases, leaving 9 bases between the germline ends. The CDR3 runs to 12 residues. Looked up from germline, CDR1 is SGDLS and CDR2 is YYNGEE.

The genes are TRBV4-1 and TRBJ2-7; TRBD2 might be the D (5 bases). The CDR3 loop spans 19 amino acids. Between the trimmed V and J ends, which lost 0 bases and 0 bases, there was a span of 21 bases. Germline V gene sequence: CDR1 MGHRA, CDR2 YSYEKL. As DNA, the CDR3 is TGCGCCAGCAGCCAAGATTTCGGCATGGGAGTAATTAGCTCCTACGAGCAGTACTTC. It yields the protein CASSQDFGMGVISSYEQYF.

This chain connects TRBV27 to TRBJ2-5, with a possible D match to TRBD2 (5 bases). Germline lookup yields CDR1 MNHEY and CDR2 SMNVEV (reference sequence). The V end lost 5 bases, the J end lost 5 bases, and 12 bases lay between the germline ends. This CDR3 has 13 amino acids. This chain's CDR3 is CASSRGQGETQYF. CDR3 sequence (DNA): TGTGCCAGCAGTCGAGGGCAAGGGGAGACCCAGTACTTC.

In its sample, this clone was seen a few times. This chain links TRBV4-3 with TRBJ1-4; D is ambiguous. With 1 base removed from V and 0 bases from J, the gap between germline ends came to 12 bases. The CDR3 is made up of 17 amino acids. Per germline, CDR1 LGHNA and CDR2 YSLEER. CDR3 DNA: TGCGCCAGCAGCCAAGCGCCCATCTATGCAACTAATGAAAAACTGTTTTTT. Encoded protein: CASSQAPIYATNEKLFF.

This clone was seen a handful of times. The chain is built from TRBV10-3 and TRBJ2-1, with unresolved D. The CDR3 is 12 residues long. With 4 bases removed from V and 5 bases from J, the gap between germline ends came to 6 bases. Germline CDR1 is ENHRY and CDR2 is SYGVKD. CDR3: CAISGTHNEQFF. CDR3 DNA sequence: TGTGCCATCAGTGGTACACACAATGAGCAGTTCTTC.

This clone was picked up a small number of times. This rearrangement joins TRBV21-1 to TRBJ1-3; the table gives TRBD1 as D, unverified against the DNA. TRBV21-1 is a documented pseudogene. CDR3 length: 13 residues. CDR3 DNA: TGTGCCAGCAGCATCCATGCTGGAAACACCATATATTTT. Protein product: CASSIHAGNTIYF.

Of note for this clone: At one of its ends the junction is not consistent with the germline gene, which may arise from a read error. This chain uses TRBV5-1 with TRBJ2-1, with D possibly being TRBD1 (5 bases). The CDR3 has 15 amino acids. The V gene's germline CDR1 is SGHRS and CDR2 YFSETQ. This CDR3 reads CASSLDKPGYNEQFF. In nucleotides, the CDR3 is TGCGCCAGCAGTTTGGACAAACCGGGCTACAACGAGCAGTTCTTC.

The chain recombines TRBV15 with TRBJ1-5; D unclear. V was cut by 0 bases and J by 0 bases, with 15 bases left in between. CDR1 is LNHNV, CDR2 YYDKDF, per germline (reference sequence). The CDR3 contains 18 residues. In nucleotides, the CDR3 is TGTGCCACCAGCAGAGAACGCTCAAGAGGTTATAGCAATCAGCCCCAGCATTTT. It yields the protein CATSRERSRGYSNQPQHF.

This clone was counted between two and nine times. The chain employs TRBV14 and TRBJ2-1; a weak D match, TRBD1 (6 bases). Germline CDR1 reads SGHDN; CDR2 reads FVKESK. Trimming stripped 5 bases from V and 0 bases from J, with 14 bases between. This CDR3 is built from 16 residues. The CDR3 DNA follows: TGTGCCAGCAGCTCGTTGGGGGCTAGCTCCTACAATGAGCAGTTCTTC. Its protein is CASSSLGASSYNEQFF.

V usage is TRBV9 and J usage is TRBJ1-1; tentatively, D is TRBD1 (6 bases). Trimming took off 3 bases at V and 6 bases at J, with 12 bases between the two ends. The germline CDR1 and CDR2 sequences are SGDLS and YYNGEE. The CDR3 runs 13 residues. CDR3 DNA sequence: TGTGCCAGCAGCGCACAGGGCGTCGCTGAAGCTTTCTTT. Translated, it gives CASSAQGVAEAFF.

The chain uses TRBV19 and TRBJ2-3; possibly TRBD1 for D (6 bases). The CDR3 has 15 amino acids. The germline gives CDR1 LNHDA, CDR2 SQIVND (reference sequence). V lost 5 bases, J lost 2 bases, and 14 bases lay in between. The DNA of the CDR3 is TGTGCCAGTAGTGCCCGGGACACCATCACAGATACGCAGTATTTT. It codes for CASSARDTITDTQYF.

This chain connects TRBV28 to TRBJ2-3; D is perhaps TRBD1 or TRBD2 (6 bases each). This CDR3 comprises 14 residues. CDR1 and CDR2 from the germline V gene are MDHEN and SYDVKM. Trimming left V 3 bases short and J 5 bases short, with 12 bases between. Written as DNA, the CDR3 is TGTGCCAGCAGTTTGACGGGGGCGGGAGATACGCAGTATTTT. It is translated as CASSLTGAGDTQYF.

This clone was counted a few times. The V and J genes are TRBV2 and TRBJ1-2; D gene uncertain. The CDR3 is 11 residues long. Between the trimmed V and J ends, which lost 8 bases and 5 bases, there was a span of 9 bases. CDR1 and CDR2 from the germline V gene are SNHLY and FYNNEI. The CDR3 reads CASPSAYGYTF. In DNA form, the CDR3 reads TGTGCCAGCCCTTCGGCTTATGGCTACACCTTC.

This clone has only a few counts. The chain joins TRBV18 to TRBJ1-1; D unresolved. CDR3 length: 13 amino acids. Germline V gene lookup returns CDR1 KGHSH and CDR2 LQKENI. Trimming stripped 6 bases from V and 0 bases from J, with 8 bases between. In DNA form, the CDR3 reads TGTGCCAGCTCGCCGCAAGTGAACACTGAAGCTTTCTTT. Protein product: CASSPQVNTEAFF.

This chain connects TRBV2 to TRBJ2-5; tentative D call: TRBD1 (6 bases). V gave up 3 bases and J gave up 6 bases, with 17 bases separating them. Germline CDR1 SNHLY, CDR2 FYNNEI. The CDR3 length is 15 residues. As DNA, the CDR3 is TGTGCCAGCAGTGAGGAACAGGGTGTGATGAAGACCCAGTACTTC. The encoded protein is CASSEEQGVMKTQYF.

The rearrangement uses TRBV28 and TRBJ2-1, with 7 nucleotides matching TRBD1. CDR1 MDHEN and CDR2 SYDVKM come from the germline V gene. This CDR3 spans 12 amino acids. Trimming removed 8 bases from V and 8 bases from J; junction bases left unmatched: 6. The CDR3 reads CASGRQGYEQFF. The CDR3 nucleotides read TGTGCCAGCGGGAGACAGGGATATGAGCAGTTCTTC. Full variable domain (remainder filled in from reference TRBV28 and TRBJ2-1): DVKVTQSSRYLVKRTGEKVFLECVQDMDHENMFWYRQDPGLGLRLIYFSYDVKMKEKGDIPEGYSVSREKKERFSLILESASTNQTSMYLCASGRQGYEQFFGPGTRLTVL.